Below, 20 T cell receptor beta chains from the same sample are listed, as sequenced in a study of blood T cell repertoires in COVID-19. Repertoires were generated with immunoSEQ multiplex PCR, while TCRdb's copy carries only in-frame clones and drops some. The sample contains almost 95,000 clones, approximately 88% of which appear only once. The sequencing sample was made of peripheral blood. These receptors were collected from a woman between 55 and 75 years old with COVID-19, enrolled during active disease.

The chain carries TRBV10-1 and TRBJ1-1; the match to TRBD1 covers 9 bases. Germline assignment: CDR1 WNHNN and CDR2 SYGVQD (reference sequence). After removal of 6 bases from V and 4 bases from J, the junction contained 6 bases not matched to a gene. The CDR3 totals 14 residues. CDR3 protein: CASSDGQGTTEAFF. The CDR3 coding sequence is TGCGCCAGCAGCGACGGACAGGGGACCACTGAAGCTTTCTTT.

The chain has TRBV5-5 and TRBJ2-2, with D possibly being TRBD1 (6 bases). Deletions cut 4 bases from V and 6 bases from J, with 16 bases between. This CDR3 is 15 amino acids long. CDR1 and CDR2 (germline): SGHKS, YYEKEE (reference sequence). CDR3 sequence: CASSTGHSNAGELFF. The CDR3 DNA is TGTGCCAGCAGCACGGGACATTCCAATGCCGGGGAGCTGTTTTTT.

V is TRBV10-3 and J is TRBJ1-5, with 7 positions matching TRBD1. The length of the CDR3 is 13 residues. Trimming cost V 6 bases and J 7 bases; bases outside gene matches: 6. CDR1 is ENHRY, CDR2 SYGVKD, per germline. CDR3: CAIREGAGQPQHF. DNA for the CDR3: TGTGCCATCAGGGAGGGGGCCGGACAGCCCCAGCATTTT.

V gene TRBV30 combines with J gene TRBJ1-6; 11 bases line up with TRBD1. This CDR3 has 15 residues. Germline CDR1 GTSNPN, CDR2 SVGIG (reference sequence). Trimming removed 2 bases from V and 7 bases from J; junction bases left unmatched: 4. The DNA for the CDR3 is TGTGCCTGGAGTCCCCGGGACAGGGGGAATTCACCCCTCCACTTT. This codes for CAWSPRDRGNSPLHF.

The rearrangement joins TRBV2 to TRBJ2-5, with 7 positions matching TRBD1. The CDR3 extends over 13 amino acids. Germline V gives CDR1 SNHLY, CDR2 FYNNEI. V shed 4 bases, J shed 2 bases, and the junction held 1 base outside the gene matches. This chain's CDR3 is CASSVRGQETQYF. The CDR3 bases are TGTGCCAGCAGTGTCAGGGGGCAAGAGACCCAGTACTTC.

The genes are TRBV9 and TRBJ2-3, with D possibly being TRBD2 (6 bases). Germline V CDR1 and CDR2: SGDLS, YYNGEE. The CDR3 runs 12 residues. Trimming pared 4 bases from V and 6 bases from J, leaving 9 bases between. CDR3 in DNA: TGTGCCAGCAGCCCCCGGGGGGATACGCAGTATTTT. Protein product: CASSPRGDTQYF.

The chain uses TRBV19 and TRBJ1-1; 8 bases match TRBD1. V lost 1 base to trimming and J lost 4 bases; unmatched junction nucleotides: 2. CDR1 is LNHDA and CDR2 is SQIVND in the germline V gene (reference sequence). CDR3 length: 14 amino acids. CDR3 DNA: TGTGCCAGTAGTATAGCAGGGGGCGTCACTGAAGCTTTCTTT. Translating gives CASSIAGGVTEAFF.

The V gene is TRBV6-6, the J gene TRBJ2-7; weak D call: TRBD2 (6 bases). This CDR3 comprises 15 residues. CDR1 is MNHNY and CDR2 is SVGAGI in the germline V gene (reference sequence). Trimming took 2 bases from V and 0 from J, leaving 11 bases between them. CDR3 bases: TGTGCCAGCAGTTACGGGGGACTGCACTCCTACGAGCAGTACTTC. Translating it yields CASSYGGLHSYEQYF.

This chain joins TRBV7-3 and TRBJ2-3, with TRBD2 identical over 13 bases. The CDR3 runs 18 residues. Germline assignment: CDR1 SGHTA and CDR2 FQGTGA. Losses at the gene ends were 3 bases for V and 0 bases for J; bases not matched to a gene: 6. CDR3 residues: CASSFTPGLAGSTDTQYF. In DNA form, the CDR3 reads TGTGCCAGCAGCTTCACCCCGGGACTAGCGGGGAGCACAGATACGCAGTATTTT.

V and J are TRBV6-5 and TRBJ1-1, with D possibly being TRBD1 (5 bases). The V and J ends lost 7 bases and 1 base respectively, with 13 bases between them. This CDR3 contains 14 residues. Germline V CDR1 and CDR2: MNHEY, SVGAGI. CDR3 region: CASNPWRGNTEAFF. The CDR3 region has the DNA TGTGCCAGCAACCCCTGGAGGGGGAACACTGAAGCTTTCTTT.

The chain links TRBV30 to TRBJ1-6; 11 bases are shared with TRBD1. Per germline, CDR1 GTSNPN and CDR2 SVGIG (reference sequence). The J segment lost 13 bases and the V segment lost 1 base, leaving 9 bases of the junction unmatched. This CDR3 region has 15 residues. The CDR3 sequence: CAWSGVGTGGWPLHF. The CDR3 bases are TGTGCCTGGAGTGGGGTCGGGACAGGGGGGTGGCCCCTCCACTTT.

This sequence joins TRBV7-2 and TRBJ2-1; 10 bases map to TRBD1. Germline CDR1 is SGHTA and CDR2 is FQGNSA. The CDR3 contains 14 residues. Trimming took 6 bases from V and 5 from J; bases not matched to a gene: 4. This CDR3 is CASSRDRGHNEQFF. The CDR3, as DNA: TGTGCCAGCAGTAGGGACAGGGGCCACAATGAGCAGTTCTTC.

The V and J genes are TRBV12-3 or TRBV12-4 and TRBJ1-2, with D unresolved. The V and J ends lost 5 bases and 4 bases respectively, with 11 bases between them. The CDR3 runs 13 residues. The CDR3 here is CASSINSIYGYTF. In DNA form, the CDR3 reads TGTGCCAGCAGTATCAATTCCATCTATGGCTACACCTTC.

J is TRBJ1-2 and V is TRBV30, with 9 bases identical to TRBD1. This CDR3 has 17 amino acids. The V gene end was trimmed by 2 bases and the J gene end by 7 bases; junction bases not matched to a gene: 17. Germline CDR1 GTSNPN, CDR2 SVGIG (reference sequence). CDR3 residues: CAWSSPRQQGAGPGYTF. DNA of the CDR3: TGTGCCTGGAGTTCACCCCGTCAACAGGGGGCGGGTCCTGGCTACACCTTC.

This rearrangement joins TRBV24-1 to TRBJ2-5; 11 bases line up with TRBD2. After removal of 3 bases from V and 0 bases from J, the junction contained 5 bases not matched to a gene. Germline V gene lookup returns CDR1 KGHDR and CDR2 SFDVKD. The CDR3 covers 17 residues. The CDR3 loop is CATSDLKLAGDQETQYF. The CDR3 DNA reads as TGTGCCACCAGTGATCTTAAACTAGCGGGGGACCAAGAGACCCAGTACTTC.

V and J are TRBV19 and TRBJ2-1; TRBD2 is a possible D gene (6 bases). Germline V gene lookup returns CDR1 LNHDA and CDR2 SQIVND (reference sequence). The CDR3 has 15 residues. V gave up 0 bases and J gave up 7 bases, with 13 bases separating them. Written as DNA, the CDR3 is TGTGCCAGTAGTATAGACCCCCGGGACTCAAATGAGCAGTTCTTC. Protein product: CASSIDPRDSNEQFF.

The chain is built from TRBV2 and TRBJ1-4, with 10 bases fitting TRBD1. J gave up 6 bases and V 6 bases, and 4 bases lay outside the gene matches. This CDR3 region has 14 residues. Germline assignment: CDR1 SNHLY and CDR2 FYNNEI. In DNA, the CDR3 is TGTGCCAGCAGGGCGGACAGGGGGTATGAAAAACTGTTTTTT. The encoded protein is CASRADRGYEKLFF.

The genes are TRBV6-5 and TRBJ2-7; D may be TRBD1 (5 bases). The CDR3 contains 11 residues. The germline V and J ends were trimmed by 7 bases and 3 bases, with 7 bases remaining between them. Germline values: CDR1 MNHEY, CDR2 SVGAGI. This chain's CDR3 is CASKGLYEQYF. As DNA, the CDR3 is TGTGCCAGCAAGGGGCTCTACGAGCAGTACTTC.

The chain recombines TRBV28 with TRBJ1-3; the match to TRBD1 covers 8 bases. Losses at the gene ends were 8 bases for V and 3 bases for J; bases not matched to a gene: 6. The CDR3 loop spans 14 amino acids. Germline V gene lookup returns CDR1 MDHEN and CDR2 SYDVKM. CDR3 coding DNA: TGTGCCAGCTCCAGGGGGCTTTTTGGAAACACCATATATTTT. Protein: CASSRGLFGNTIYF.

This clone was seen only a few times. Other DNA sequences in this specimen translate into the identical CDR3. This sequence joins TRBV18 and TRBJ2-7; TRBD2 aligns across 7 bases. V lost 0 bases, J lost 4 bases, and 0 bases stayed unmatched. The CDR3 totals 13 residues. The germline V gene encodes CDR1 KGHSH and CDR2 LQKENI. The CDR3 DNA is TGTGCCAGCTCACCACCCGGGGGGTACGAGCAGTACTTC. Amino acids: CASSPPGGYEQYF.